The rows below give T cell receptor beta chains drawn from one sample of a study of immune cell composition in non-small cell lung cancer. This table comes from immunoSEQ multiplex PCR, and its TCRdb copy is limited to in-frame clones, with some not included. This repertoire shows more than 14,000 clones, roughly two thirds found once; its top ten account for 7.5%. Sequencing used lung tumor tissue. These receptors were taken from a human donor with non-small cell lung cancer. The CDR3 runs from the conserved cysteine through the conserved F or W. D genes are given only for firm matches. Expanded clones get a size class; other rows say once, few or many, or leave the size out.

TRBV9	-	TRBJ1-1	-	TGTGCCAGCAGCGTGCAATCAGGTATGAACACTGAAGCTTTCTTT	CASSVQSGMNTEAFF
TRBV6-6	TRBD1	TRBJ2-3	-	TGTGCCAGCAGTTTCCTAACAGGGGGTGCAGATACGCAGTATTTT	CASSFLTGGADTQYF
TRBV4-3	TRBD1	TRBJ1-6	-	TGCGCCAGCAGCCAGGCAGGGGGTGGTTCACCCCTCCACTTT	CASSQAGGGSPLHF
TRBV4-1	-	TRBJ1-1	-	TGCGCCAGCAGCCAAGGCGCGGGGAACACTGAAGCTTTCTTT	CASSQGAGNTEAFF
TRBV11-2	-	TRBJ2-7	once	TGTGCCAGCAGCTTAGCGGGGGGCAACTCCTACGAGCAGTACTTC	CASSLAGGNSYEQYF
TRBV4-3	-	TRBJ2-6	-	TGCGCCAGCAGCCAAGTCGGAGGTGGGGCCAACGTCCTGACTTTC	CASSQVGGGANVLTF
TRBV15	-	TRBJ1-2	-	TGTGCCACCAGCAGAGATCGAACAGGGCCCTACTATGGCTACACCTTC	CATSRDRTGPYYGYTF
TRBV18	TRBD1	TRBJ1-2	-	TGTGCCAGCTCACCGGGGACAGGCCAATATGGCTACACCTTC	CASSPGTGQYGYTF
TRBV5-4	-	TRBJ1-2	-	TGTGCCAGCAGCTTGGGATCGTCAACCCCACTTGGCTACACCTTC	CASSLGSSTPLGYTF
TRBV11-2	TRBD2	TRBJ2-3	-	TGTGCCAGCAGCTTCGGTTCTAGCGGGGTAGTGGATACGCAGTATTTT	CASSFGSSGVVDTQYF
TRBV5-4	-	TRBJ1-3	-	TGTGCCAGCAGCTTGGGGCAGTACTCTGGAAACACCATATATTTT	CASSLGQYSGNTIYF
TRBV9	-	TRBJ1-1	-	TGTGCCAGCAGCGTAGAGTACAGTCAGAACACTGAAGCTTTCTTT	CASSVEYSQNTEAFF
TRBV7-8	TRBD1	TRBJ2-5	-	TGTGCCAGCAGCTTCGACAGGGTAGGGGAGACCCAGTACTTC	CASSFDRVGETQYF
TRBV5-1	TRBD1	TRBJ2-1	-	TGCGCCAGCAGCTTGGGGACAGGCCACAATGAGCAGTTCTTC	CASSLGTGHNEQFF
TRBV4-1	-	TRBJ2-2	-	TGCGCCAGCAGCCGACCGGGGATCGCGAACACCGGGGAGCTGTTTTTT	CASSRPGIANTGELFF
TRBV5-1	TRBD2	TRBJ2-5	-	TGCGCCAGCAGCCCGCAGGAGCGGGGGGGCGTCGAGACCCAGTACTTC	CASSPQERGGVETQYF
TRBV6-1	TRBD1	TRBJ1-1	-	TGTGCCAGCAGGACAACAGGGGCGGCTGAAGCTTTCTTT	CASRTTGAAEAFF
TRBV9	-	TRBJ1-1	few	TGTGCCAGCAGCGTAGGAGGGGGTGAAGCTTTCTTT	CASSVGGGEAFF
TRBV9	-	TRBJ2-2	-	TGTGCCAGCAGCGTAGAGGGGCTGGGCGGGGAGCTGTTTTTT	CASSVEGLGGELFF
TRBV11-2	TRBD2	TRBJ2-1	-	TGTGCCAGCAGCTTAGACGGCAGCGGGGGGGGAAAACGGTTCTTC	CASSLDGSGGGKRFF
TRBV7-9	-	TRBJ2-5	-	TGTGCCAGCAGCTTAGCTGGAGACCACGATTTTGTGGAGACCCAGTACTTC	CASSLAGDHDFVETQYF
TRBV19	-	TRBJ1-1	once	TGTGCCAGTAGTCCCTCGGGACTTAACACTGAAGCTTTCTTT	CASSPSGLNTEAFF
TRBV5-6	TRBD1	TRBJ1-2	once	TGTGCCAGCAGCTTCGGACAGGGACACTATGGCTACACCTTC	CASSFGQGHYGYTF
TRBV7-2	-	TRBJ1-2	-	TGTGCCAGCAGCCCCTCAGGGGTTTTTAACTATGGCTACACCTTC	CASSPSGVFNYGYTF
TRBV27	TRBD2	TRBJ2-1	-	TGTGCCAGCAGGTCAATAGCGGGGGGGCGCGACAATGAGCAGTTCTTC	CASRSIAGGRDNEQFF
TRBV4-3	TRBD2	TRBJ2-7	-	TGCGCCAGCAGCTCGGGACTAGCGAAAACCTACGAGCAGTACTTC	CASSSGLAKTYEQYF
TRBV14	-	TRBJ2-7	-	TGTGCCAGCAGCCAACACTACGAGCAGTACTTC	CASSQHYEQYF
TRBV9	-	TRBJ1-2	once	TGTGCCAGCAGCGTAGCGGCAGGGTCTGGCTACACCTTC	CASSVAAGSGYTF
TRBV7-2	-	TRBJ2-3	-	TGTGCCAGCAGTCTGAGTCCAGATACGCAGTATTTT	CASSLSPDTQYF
TRBV18	-	TRBJ2-7	-	TGTGCCAGCTCACCATCGACAGTGAGTTACGAGCAGTACTTC	CASSPSTVSYEQYF
TRBV12-5	TRBD2	TRBJ2-7	-	TGTGCTAGTGGTCCTGTCGCGGGGGGTCATTCCTACGAGCAGTACTTC	CASGPVAGGHSYEQYF
TRBV2	-	TRBJ2-3	-	TGTGCCAGCAGTGGGCAGGGCTGGGATACGCAGTATTTT	CASSGQGWDTQYF
TRBV7-9	-	TRBJ2-1	-	TGTGCCAGCAGCTTAGACAGGAAACCCCAGTTCTTC	CASSLDRKPQFF
TRBV19	-	TRBJ2-1	once	TGTGCCAGTAGTTCCCAGGGTAGAAATCTTCGGTTCTTC	CASSSQGRNLRFF
TRBV6-1	TRBD1	TRBJ1-2	-	TGTGCCAGCAGTACCTCGGGGACAGGGGCCGATGGCTACACCTTC	CASSTSGTGADGYTF
TRBV29-1	-	TRBJ2-1	-	TGCAGCGTTGTGAGGGGCAGGGGGGACGGTGAGCAGTTCTTC	CSVVRGRGDGEQFF
TRBV4-2	TRBD1	TRBJ2-7	-	TGTGCCAGCAGCACACCCGGGACAGGGGCCGAGCAGTACTTC	CASSTPGTGAEQYF
TRBV18	-	TRBJ1-2	-	TGTGCCAGCTCATCAACAGGGAACCATGGCTACACCTTC	CASSSTGNHGYTF
TRBV5-6	TRBD2	TRBJ2-1	-	TGTGCCAGCAGCTGGACTAGCGGGGGGCCGCACAATGAGCAGTTCTTC	CASSWTSGGPHNEQFF
TRBV4-3	TRBD1	TRBJ2-5	-	TGCGCCAGCAGCCAAGGACAGGGGGTCGGTACCCAGTACTTC	CASSQGQGVGTQYF